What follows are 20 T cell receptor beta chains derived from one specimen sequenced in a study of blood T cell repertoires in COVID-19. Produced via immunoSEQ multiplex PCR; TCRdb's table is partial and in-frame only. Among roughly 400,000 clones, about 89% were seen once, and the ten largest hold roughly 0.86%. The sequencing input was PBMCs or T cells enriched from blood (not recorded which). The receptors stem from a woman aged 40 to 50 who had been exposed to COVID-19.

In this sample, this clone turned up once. The CDR3 coding sequence is TGTGCCAGCTCACCATTCCAGTCGGACAGGGGGACGAACACCATATATTTT. Translation: CASSPFQSDRGTNTIYF. This sequence joins TRBV18 and TRBJ1-3; 10 bases align to TRBD1. Germline assignment: CDR1 KGHSH and CDR2 LQKENI. The CDR3 extends over 17 amino acids. Trimming took 2 bases from V and 7 from J; bases not matched to a gene: 11. Full variable domain (outside the CDR3, taken from reference TRBV18 and TRBJ1-3): NAGVMQNPRHLVRRRGQEARLRCSPMKGHSHVYWYRQLPEEGLKFMVYLQKENIIDESGMPKERFSAEFPKEGPSILRIQQVVRGDSAAYFCASSPFQSDRGTNTIYFGEGSWLTVV.

The CDR3 coding sequence is TGCAGCGTTGGGCAGACAATCTACGAGCAGTACTTC. This codes for CSVGQTIYEQYF. The V gene is TRBV29-1, the J gene TRBJ2-7; no clear D gene. Trimming removed 4 bases from V and 3 bases from J, with 10 bases in between. Germline V gene lookup returns CDR1 SQVTM and CDR2 ANQGSEA. This CDR3 spans 12 amino acids.

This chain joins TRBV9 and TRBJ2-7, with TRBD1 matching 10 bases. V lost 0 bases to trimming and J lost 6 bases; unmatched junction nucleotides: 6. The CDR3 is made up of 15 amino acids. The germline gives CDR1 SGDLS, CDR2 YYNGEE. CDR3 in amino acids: CASSVGQGANREQYF. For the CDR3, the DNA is TGTGCCAGCAGCGTAGGACAGGGGGCAAATCGCGAGCAGTACTTC.

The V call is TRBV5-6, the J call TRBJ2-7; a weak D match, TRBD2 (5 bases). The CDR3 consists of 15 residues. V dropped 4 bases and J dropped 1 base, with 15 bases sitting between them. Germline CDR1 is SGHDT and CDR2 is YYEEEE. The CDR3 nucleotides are TGTGCCAGCAGCACGGGGATTTGGGTTTCCTACGAGCAGTACTTC. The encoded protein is CASSTGIWVSYEQYF.

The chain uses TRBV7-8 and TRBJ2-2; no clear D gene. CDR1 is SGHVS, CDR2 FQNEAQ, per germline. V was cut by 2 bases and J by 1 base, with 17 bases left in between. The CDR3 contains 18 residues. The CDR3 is CASSLISPSRWNTGELFF. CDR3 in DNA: TGTGCCAGCAGCTTAATTTCCCCCTCCAGATGGAACACCGGGGAGCTGTTTTTT.

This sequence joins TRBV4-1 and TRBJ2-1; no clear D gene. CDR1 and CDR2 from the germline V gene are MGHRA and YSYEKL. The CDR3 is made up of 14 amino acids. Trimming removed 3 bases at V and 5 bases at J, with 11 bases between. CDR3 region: CASSQSALNNEQFF. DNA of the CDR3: TGCGCCAGCAGCCAGAGCGCTCTCAACAATGAGCAGTTCTTC.

This CDR3 is CATSRDLDTHYTF. DNA of the CDR3: TGTGCCACCAGCAGAGATTTGGACACCCACTACACCTTC. V is TRBV15 and J is TRBJ1-2, with D possibly TRBD1 on 5 matching bases. With 0 bases removed from V and 10 bases from J, the gap between germline ends came to 12 bases. The CDR3 has 13 amino acids. The V gene's germline CDR1 is LNHNV and CDR2 YYDKDF (reference sequence).

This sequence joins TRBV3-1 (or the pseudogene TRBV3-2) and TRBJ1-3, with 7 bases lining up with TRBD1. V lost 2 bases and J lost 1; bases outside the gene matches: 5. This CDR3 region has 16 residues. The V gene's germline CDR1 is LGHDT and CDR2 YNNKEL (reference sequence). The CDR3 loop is CASSQPLQGSGNTIYF. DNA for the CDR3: TGTGCCAGCAGCCAACCCCTACAGGGGTCTGGAAACACCATATATTTT.

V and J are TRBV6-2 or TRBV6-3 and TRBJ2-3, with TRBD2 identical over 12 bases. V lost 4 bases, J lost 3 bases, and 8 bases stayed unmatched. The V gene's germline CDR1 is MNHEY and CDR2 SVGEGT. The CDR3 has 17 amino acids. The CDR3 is CASSSWTSGKGTDTQYF. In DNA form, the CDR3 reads TGTGCCAGCAGTTCCTGGACTAGCGGGAAGGGTACAGATACGCAGTATTTT.

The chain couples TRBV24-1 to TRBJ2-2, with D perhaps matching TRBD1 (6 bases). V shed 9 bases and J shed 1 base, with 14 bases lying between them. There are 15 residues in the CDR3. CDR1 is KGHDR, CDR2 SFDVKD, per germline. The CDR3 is CATSEGDRNTGELFF. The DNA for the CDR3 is TGTGCCACCTCAGAGGGGGATCGGAACACCGGGGAGCTGTTTTTT.

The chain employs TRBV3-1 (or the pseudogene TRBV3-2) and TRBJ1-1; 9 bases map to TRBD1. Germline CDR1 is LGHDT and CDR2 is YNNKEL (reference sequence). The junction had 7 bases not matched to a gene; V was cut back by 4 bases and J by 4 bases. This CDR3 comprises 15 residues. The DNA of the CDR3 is TGTGCCAGCAGCCGAGGGACAGGGACGGCCACTGAAGCTTTCTTT. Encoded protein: CASSRGTGTATEAFF.

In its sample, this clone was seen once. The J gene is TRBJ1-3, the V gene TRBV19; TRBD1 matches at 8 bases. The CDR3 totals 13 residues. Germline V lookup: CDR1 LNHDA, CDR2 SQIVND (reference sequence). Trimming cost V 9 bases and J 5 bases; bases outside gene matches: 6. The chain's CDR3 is CASRQGLRNTIYF. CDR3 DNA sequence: TGTGCCAGCAGACAGGGGCTACGAAACACCATATATTTT. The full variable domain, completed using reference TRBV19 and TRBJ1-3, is DGGITQSPKYLFRKEGQNVTLSCEQNLNHDAMYWYRQDPGQGLRLIYYSQIVNDFQKGDIAEGYSVSREKKESFPLTVTSAQKNPTAFYLCASRQGLRNTIYFGEGSWLTVV.

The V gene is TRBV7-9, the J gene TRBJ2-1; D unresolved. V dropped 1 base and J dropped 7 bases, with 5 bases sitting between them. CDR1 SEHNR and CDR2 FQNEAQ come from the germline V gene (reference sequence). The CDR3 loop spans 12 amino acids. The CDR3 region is CASSLGRNEQFF. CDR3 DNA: TGTGCCAGCAGCTTAGGGAGAAATGAGCAGTTCTTC.

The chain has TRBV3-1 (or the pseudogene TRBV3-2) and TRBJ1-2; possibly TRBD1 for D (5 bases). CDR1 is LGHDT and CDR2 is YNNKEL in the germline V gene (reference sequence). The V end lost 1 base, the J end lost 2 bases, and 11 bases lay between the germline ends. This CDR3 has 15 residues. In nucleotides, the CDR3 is TGTGCCAGCAGCCAAGTCGGGGGGATGAACTATGGCTACACCTTC. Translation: CASSQVGGMNYGYTF.

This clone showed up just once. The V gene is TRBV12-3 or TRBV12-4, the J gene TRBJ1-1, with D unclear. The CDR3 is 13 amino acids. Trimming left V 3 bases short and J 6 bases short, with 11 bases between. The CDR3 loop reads CASSFSNTPEAFF. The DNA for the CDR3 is TGTGCCAGCAGTTTTAGCAACACCCCTGAAGCTTTCTTT.

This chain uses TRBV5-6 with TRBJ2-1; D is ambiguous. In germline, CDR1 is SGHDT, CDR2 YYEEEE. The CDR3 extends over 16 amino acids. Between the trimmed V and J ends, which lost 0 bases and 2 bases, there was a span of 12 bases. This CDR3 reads CASSLGSLRTYNEQFF. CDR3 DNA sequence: TGTGCCAGCAGCTTGGGGTCCCTACGCACCTACAATGAGCAGTTCTTC.

This CDR3 is CASSRPGPTEAFF. CDR3 nucleotides: TGTGCCAGTAGTCGTCCAGGGCCCACTGAAGCTTTCTTT. The chain links TRBV19 to TRBJ1-1; D is perhaps TRBD1 (5 bases). The CDR3 is made up of 13 amino acids. CDR1 and CDR2 (germline): LNHDA, SQIVND (reference sequence). V was pared by 5 bases and J by 4 bases, with 11 bases between.

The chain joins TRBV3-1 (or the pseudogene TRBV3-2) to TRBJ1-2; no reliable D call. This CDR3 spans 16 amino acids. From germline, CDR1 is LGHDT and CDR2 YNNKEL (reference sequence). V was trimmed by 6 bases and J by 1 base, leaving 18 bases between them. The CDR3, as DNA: TGTGCCAGCAGTCCCCCCCCTGGCAGACATAACTATGGCTACACCTTC. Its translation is CASSPPPGRHNYGYTF.

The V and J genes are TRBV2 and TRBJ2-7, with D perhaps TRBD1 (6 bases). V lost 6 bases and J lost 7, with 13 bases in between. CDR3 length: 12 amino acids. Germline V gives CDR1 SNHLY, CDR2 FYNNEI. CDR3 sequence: CASRRQGKEQYF. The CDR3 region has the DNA TGTGCCAGCAGGAGGCAGGGGAAGGAGCAGTACTTC.

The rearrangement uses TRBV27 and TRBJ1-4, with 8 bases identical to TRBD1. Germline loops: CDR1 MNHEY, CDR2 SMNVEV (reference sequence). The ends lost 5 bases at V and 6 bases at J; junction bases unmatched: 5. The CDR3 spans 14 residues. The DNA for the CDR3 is TGTGCCAGCAGTCGACAGGGGTTATATGAAAAACTGTTTTTT. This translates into CASSRQGLYEKLFF. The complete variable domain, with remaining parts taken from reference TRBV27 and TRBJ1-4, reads EAQVTQNPRYLITVTGKKLTVTCSQNMNHEYMSWYRQDPGLGLRQIYYSMNVEVTDKGDVPEGYKVSRKEKRNFPLILESPSPNQTSLYFCASSRQGLYEKLFFGSGTQLSVL.